This entry lists 30 T cell receptor beta chains sequenced from one sample in a study of spatial heterogeneity in lung cancer. Study observations and caveats: Mutation tallies in tumors tracked expanded intratumoral alpha and beta TCR counts.

Their antigens remain unidentified. Time point of the sample: sample taken at primary tumor resection. TCRdb reanalysed the 5' RACE reads using MiXCR and keeps one entry per CDR3 protein. The data hold 7,000 to 8,500 distinct CDR3 sequences, with around 12% observed a single time. The sequences come from lung tumor tissue, collected at surgery. The receptors derive from a male donor with early-stage non-small cell lung cancer.

This clonotype has a count of ten or more. In a library made to pick up alpha chains, this beta chain is a stray read with a size that means little. This sequence joins TRBV7-3 and TRBJ2-3, with D perhaps matching TRBD2 (6 bases). V was shortened by 4 bases and J by 11 bases, with 13 bases between the two germline ends. Germline CDR1 is SGHTA and CDR2 is FQGTGA. This CDR3 contains 12 residues. The CDR3 sequence is CASSSGWGVQYF. The DNA of the CDR3 is TGTGCCAGCAGCTCCGGTTGGGGGGTGCAGTATTTT.

A word on this clonotype: As an off-target read in a library built for alpha chains, this beta chain has a frequency of little significance. The chain is built from TRBV28 and TRBJ2-5; 9 bases match TRBD1. Germline CDR1 reads MDHEN; CDR2 reads SYDVKM. With 6 bases clipped from V and 4 bases from J, the junction kept 9 bases outside the gene matches. The CDR3 contains 15 residues. The CDR3 region is CASSLGTGPRETQYF. CDR3 nucleotide sequence: TGTGCCAGCAGCCTTGGGACAGGGCCGCGAGAGACCCAGTACTTC. Drawing the rest from reference TRBV28 and TRBJ2-5, the complete variable domain is DVKVTQSSRYLVKRTGEKVFLECVQDMDHENMFWYRQDPGLGLRLIYFSYDVKMKEKGDIPEGYSVSREKKERFSLILESASTNQTSMYLCASSLGTGPRETQYFGPGTRLLVL.

By share, this clonotype ranks as medium-sized. This beta chain appears as a stray read in a library generated for alpha chains; its size is not informative. The rearrangement links TRBV12-3 or TRBV12-4 to TRBJ2-1; TRBD2 matches 13 bases. Losses at the gene ends were 5 bases for V and 8 bases for J; bases not matched to a gene: 6. This CDR3 is built from 15 residues. The CDR3: CASSKLAGGRDEQFF. The CDR3 DNA follows: TGTGCCAGCAGTAAACTAGCGGGAGGGAGGGATGAGCAGTTCTTC.

In regard to this clonotype: Little can be read into the size of this beta chain, an off-target read in a library designed for alpha chains. The rearrangement uses TRBV29-1 and TRBJ2-1; D gene unclear. Trimming pared 2 bases from V and 0 bases from J, leaving 8 bases between. Germline CDR1 SQVTM, CDR2 ANQGSEA. There are 14 residues in the CDR3. The CDR3 reads CSVEIGNSYNEQFF. The CDR3 bases are TGCAGCGTTGAAATAGGCAACTCCTACAATGAGCAGTTCTTC.

By proportion, this clonotype is medium-sized. As an off-target read in a library built for alpha chains, this beta chain has a frequency of little significance. The V and J genes are TRBV11-2 and TRBJ1-1; D not certain. Trimming removed 1 base at V and 5 bases at J, with 5 bases between. In germline, CDR1 is SGHAT, CDR2 FQNNGV. The CDR3 runs 12 residues. CDR3 DNA sequence: TGTGCCAGCAGCTTAGTAGGGACTGAAGCTTTCTTT. It translates to CASSLVGTEAFF.

This clonotype came up many times. Being off target in a library aimed at alpha chains, this beta chain has a size of little meaning. The chain is built from TRBV20-1 and TRBJ2-3; no definite D call. CDR3 size: 15 residues. Germline CDR1 reads DFQATT; CDR2 reads SNEGSKA (reference sequence). V dropped 5 bases and J dropped 2 bases, with 17 bases sitting between them. Written as DNA, the CDR3 is TGCAGTGCTGCGACCTTAGACATCTACACAGATACGCAGTATTTT. This encodes CSAATLDIYTDTQYF.

This clonotype is judged medium-sized. This beta chain lies outside the target of a library built for alpha chains; its clone size means little. The chain couples TRBV5-4 to TRBJ1-1, with 7 bases lining up with TRBD1. Per the germline V gene, CDR1 is SGHNT and CDR2 is YYREEE (reference sequence). Losses at the gene ends were 0 bases for V and 4 bases for J; bases not matched to a gene: 3. CDR3 size: 14 residues. The CDR3: CASSLEQGITEAFF. The CDR3 DNA follows: TGTGCCAGCAGCTTGGAACAGGGGATCACTGAAGCTTTCTTT.

As to this clonotype: Because this beta chain is a stray read in a library intended to capture alpha chains, its abundance should not be given much weight. The chain links TRBV27 to TRBJ1-5; no definite D call. CDR3 length: 13 amino acids. Per germline, CDR1 MNHEY and CDR2 SMNVEV (reference sequence). V gave up 3 bases and J gave up 9 bases, with 12 bases separating them. CDR3 nucleotides: TGTGCCAGCAGTTTGAGGCCACGGTCGCCCCAGCATTTT. Translation: CASSLRPRSPQHF.

This clonotype was detected a few times. Found in a library prepared for alpha chains, this beta chain is an off-target read, and its abundance has little meaning. J is TRBJ2-7 and V is TRBV7-8; D gene ambiguous. The CDR3 contains 13 residues. With 3 bases removed from V and 2 bases from J, the gap between germline ends came to 8 bases. Germline assignment: CDR1 SGHVS and CDR2 FQNEAQ. This CDR3 is CASSLGRTYEQYF. DNA for the CDR3: TGTGCCAGCAGCTTGGGCCGAACCTACGAGCAGTACTTC.

In its sample, this clonotype was seen many times. This beta chain lies outside the target of a library built for alpha chains; its clone size means little. CDR3 region: CASSRTGGGPYEQYF. CDR3 nucleotides: TGTGCCAGCAGCCGGACCGGCGGGGGACCTTACGAGCAGTACTTC. J is TRBJ2-7 and V is TRBV27, with 7 positions matching TRBD2. Germline assignment: CDR1 MNHEY and CDR2 SMNVEV (reference sequence). The CDR3 is 15 residues long. The V segment lost 6 bases and the J segment 4 bases; nucleotides outside the gene matches: 12.

In its sample, this clonotype ranks as medium-sized (0.01 to 0.1%). This beta chain was picked up by a library intended for alpha chains and is off target, so its count carries little meaning. This chain uses TRBV18 with TRBJ2-1; D gene uncertain. Germline V gives CDR1 KGHSH, CDR2 LQKENI. The CDR3 runs to 13 residues. V was clipped by 3 bases and J by 5 bases, with 8 bases between them. The CDR3 DNA reads as TGTGCCAGCTCACCTACTTCCCACAATGAGCAGTTCTTC. The encoded protein is CASSPTSHNEQFF. The variable domain in full, with the rest retrieved from reference TRBV18 and TRBJ2-1, is NAGVMQNPRHLVRRRGQEARLRCSPMKGHSHVYWYRQLPEEGLKFMVYLQKENIIDESGMPKERFSAEFPKEGPSILRIQQVVRGDSAAYFCASSPTSHNEQFFGPGTRLTVL.

This clonotype was picked up many times. In a library made to pick up alpha chains, this beta chain is a stray read with a size that means little. CDR3 protein: CASSQMRGPLNYGYTF. CDR3 nucleotides: TGTGCCAGCAGCCAAATGAGGGGGCCTCTTAACTATGGCTACACCTTC. This rearrangement joins TRBV6-5 to TRBJ1-2; 7 positions agree with TRBD1. The CDR3 length is 16 residues. With 6 bases clipped from V and 1 base from J, the junction kept 11 bases outside the gene matches. CDR1 is MNHEY, CDR2 SVGAGI, per germline.

This clonotype has at least ten counts. The library was designed around alpha chains, so this beta chain is a stray read whose abundance carries little weight. The chain is built from TRBV27 and TRBJ2-7; maybe TRBD1 (6 bases). This CDR3 is 15 amino acids long. Germline V CDR1 and CDR2: MNHEY, SMNVEV (reference sequence). The V end lost 3 bases, the J end lost 1 base, and 13 bases lay between the germline ends. The CDR3 DNA follows: TGTGCCAGCAGTTTTCGCAGGGGTTTATCCTACGAGCAGTACTTC. As protein: CASSFRRGLSYEQYF.

This clonotype is labeled as medium-sized. This beta chain turned up in a library designed for alpha chains; as an off-target read, its abundance says little. This sequence joins TRBV12-5 and TRBJ2-2, with 9 bases that match TRBD1. This CDR3 has 15 residues. J gave up 1 base and V 5 bases, and 2 bases lay outside the gene matches. Germline V gene data show CDR1 as LGHNT and CDR2 as FRNRAP. The DNA of the CDR3 is TGTGCTAGTGGTGGGACAGGGCTGAACACCGGGGAGCTGTTTTTT. This codes for CASGGTGLNTGELFF.

This clonotype was recorded many times. Since it is a stray read in a library aimed at alpha chains, this beta chain has a size that is not meaningful. CDR3 coding DNA: TGTGCCATCAGTGAGTCGGAGACTAGCAGTTACTTC. It specifies CAISESETSSYF. This sequence joins TRBV10-3 and TRBJ2-7; 7 positions agree with TRBD2. There are 12 residues in the CDR3. Germline CDR1 is ENHRY and CDR2 is SYGVKD. J gave up 13 bases and V 0 bases, and 6 bases lay outside the gene matches.

This clonotype counts as medium-sized. This beta chain slipped into a library made for alpha chains as a stray read, so its size is not meaningful. The rearrangement joins TRBV15 to TRBJ2-1, with TRBD2 identical over 14 bases. The V and J ends lost 1 base and 5 bases, in that order; junction bases with no gene match: 22. CDR1 is LNHNV and CDR2 is YYDKDF in the germline V gene (reference sequence). The CDR3 runs to 23 residues. CDR3 region: CATSRALLQTGTSGREGNNEQFF. The CDR3 nucleotides read TGTGCCACCAGCAGAGCCCTACTCCAGACAGGGACTAGCGGGAGAGAGGGGAACAATGAGCAGTTCTTC.

This clonotype was picked up many times. The library was built for alpha chains, so this beta chain is an off-target read and its size means little. This sequence joins TRBV4-1 and TRBJ1-3; no definite D call. The germline CDR1 and CDR2 sequences are MGHRA and YSYEKL. Trimming shortened V by 7 bases and J by 0 bases, and 13 bases separated the two germline ends. The CDR3 runs to 15 residues. The CDR3 nucleotides read TGCGCCAGCACACCCCGGAGGAGCTCTGGAAACACCATATATTTT. It translates to CASTPRRSSGNTIYF.

Many counts were recorded for this clonotype. This beta chain is a stray read from a library made for alpha chains; its abundance is not meaningful. V is TRBV20-1 and J is TRBJ2-5; tentative D call: TRBD1 (6 bases). Germline V CDR1 and CDR2: DFQATT, SNEGSKA (reference sequence). Trimming took off 5 bases at V and 1 base at J, with 11 bases between the two ends. This CDR3 has 13 amino acids. The DNA of the CDR3 is TGCAGTGCTCGACAGGCGACCCAAGAGACCCAGTACTTC. This sequence encodes CSARQATQETQYF.

This clonotype was seen at least ten times. The library was prepared for alpha chains; this beta chain is a stray read, so its frequency means little. V and J are TRBV12-3 or TRBV12-4 and TRBJ1-5, with a tentative D call TRBD1 (5 bases). The CDR3 spans 14 residues. V was trimmed by 3 bases and J by 4 bases, leaving 10 bases between them. CDR3 region: CASSFRERNQPQHF. CDR3 nucleotide sequence: TGTGCCAGCAGTTTCAGGGAGAGGAATCAGCCCCAGCATTTT.

For this clonotype: This beta chain is an off-target read within a library intended for alpha chains, so its frequency means little. The genes are TRBV2 and TRBJ2-7, with a tentative D call TRBD1 (6 bases). Deletions cut 8 bases from V and 6 bases from J, with 11 bases between. Germline V gene lookup returns CDR1 SNHLY and CDR2 FYNNEI. CDR3 length equals 11 residues. The CDR3 protein is CASQQGSEQYF. CDR3 bases: TGTGCCAGCCAACAGGGATCCGAGCAGTACTTC.

Sample share makes this clonotype medium-sized (0.01 to 0.1%). This beta chain lies outside the target of a library built for alpha chains; its clone size means little. The chain is built from TRBV11-2 and TRBJ2-7; 8 bases fit TRBD1. CDR1 is SGHAT, CDR2 FQNNGV, per germline. The CDR3 runs to 14 residues. V gave up 2 bases and J gave up 7 bases; unmatched junction bases: 7. The DNA of the CDR3 is TGTGCCAGCAGCTTATCTCAGGGGGCCTGGGAGCAGTACTTC. Translating it yields CASSLSQGAWEQYF.

Judged by abundance, this clonotype is medium-sized (0.01 to 0.1%). This beta chain is an off-target read within a library intended for alpha chains, so its frequency means little. V usage is TRBV14 and J usage is TRBJ2-1; 9 bases fit TRBD2. This CDR3 is built from 14 residues. CDR1 and CDR2 from the germline V gene are SGHDN and FVKESK. V trimming: 8 bases; J trimming: 4 bases; junction bases outside the gene matches: 6. The CDR3 is CASRGAGGYNEQFF. DNA of the CDR3: TGTGCCAGCCGTGGAGCGGGAGGTTACAATGAGCAGTTCTTC.

Concerning this clonotype itself: As an off-target read in a library built for alpha chains, this beta chain has a frequency of little significance. The CDR3 reads CAISESQGFEAFF. The DNA of the CDR3 is TGTGCCATCAGTGAGTCTCAGGGTTTCGAAGCTTTCTTT. The chain employs TRBV10-3 and TRBJ1-1; tentatively, D is TRBD1 (5 bases). V was shortened by 0 bases and J by 8 bases, with 10 bases between the two germline ends. The CDR3 extends over 13 amino acids. Germline-derived CDR1 and CDR2 are ENHRY and SYGVKD.

Many counts were recorded for this clonotype. Because this beta chain is a stray read in a library intended to capture alpha chains, its abundance should not be given much weight. The V call is TRBV7-8, the J call TRBJ2-7, with 10 bases matching TRBD2. CDR1 SGHVS and CDR2 FQNEAQ come from the germline V gene. This CDR3 is built from 15 residues. Trimming took 5 bases from V and 0 from J; bases not matched to a gene: 4. CDR3 loop: CASSPRTSGSYEQYF. CDR3 DNA sequence: TGTGCCAGCAGCCCCCGGACTAGCGGCTCCTACGAGCAGTACTTC. The whole variable domain, remainder taken from reference TRBV7-8 and TRBJ2-7, is GAGVSQSPRYKVAKRGQDVALRCDPISGHVSLFWYQQALGQGPEFLTYFQNEAQLDKSGLPSDRFFAERPEGSVSTLKIQRTQQEDSAVYLCASSPRTSGSYEQYFGPGTRLTVT.

This clonotype was detected many times. This beta chain appears as a stray read in a library generated for alpha chains; its size is not informative. This chain uses TRBV9 with TRBJ2-3; TRBD2 agrees at 10 bases. Germline lookup yields CDR1 SGDLS and CDR2 YYNGEE. This CDR3 has 16 residues. V lost 3 bases and J lost 0; bases outside the gene matches: 4. The CDR3 sequence: CASSEASGSSTDTQYF. The CDR3 coding sequence is TGTGCCAGCAGCGAGGCTAGCGGGAGTAGCACAGATACGCAGTATTTT.

This clonotype is judged medium-sized. The library was designed around alpha chains, so this beta chain is a stray read whose abundance carries little weight. The chain couples TRBV18 to TRBJ2-3, with D tentatively TRBD2 (6 bases). The CDR3 contains 17 residues. V lost 4 bases and J 0 bases, leaving 17 bases between the germline ends. In germline, CDR1 is KGHSH, CDR2 LQKENI. As DNA, the CDR3 is TGTGCCAGCTCACTGCAAACTAGCACTGCTAGCACAGATACGCAGTATTTT. Amino acid sequence: CASSLQTSTASTDTQYF.

This clonotype was detected ten times or more. In a library made to pick up alpha chains, this beta chain is a stray read with a size that means little. The chain links TRBV20-1 to TRBJ1-5, with 7 bases lining up with TRBD1. The CDR3 is 14 amino acids. V shed 5 bases, J shed 2 bases, and the junction held 6 bases outside the gene matches. Germline V gene data show CDR1 as DFQATT and CDR2 as SNEGSKA (reference sequence). The CDR3 sequence: CSAHRGFGNQPQHF. Here the CDR3 DNA reads TGCAGTGCTCACAGGGGATTCGGCAATCAGCCCCAGCATTTT.

This clonotype was seen ten or more times. This beta chain is a stray read from a library made for alpha chains; its abundance is not meaningful. CDR3 bases: TGTGCCAGCAGTTTATCCGGGGGCGCCTACAATGAGCAGTTCTTC. Protein product: CASSLSGGAYNEQFF. The chain carries TRBV27 and TRBJ2-1; TRBD1 or TRBD2 may be the D gene (6 bases each). This CDR3 is 15 amino acids long. Germline lookup yields CDR1 MNHEY and CDR2 SMNVEV (reference sequence). The germline V and J ends were trimmed by 0 bases and 2 bases, with 8 bases remaining between them.

This clonotype is medium-sized in the sample. Being off target in a library aimed at alpha chains, this beta chain has a size of little meaning. CDR3 loop: CASRDKTSGSLFDTQYF. CDR3 nucleotide sequence: TGTGCCAGCAGAGATAAGACTAGCGGGAGTTTATTTGATACGCAGTATTTT. This sequence joins TRBV11-2 and TRBJ2-3; 12 nucleotides line up with TRBD2. The CDR3 contains 17 residues. The V segment lost 6 bases and the J segment 6 bases; nucleotides outside the gene matches: 13. Germline values: CDR1 SGHAT, CDR2 FQNNGV. Supplemented by reference TRBV11-2 and TRBJ2-3, the full variable domain reads EAGVAQSPRYKIIEKRQSVAFWCNPISGHATLYWYQQILGQGPKLLIQFQNNGVVDDSQLPKDRFSAERLKGVDSTLKIQPAKLEDSAVYLCASRDKTSGSLFDTQYFGPGTRLTVL.

This clonotype appeared many times. This beta chain is an off-target read within a library intended for alpha chains, so its frequency means little. V gene TRBV4-3 combines with J gene TRBJ2-1, with 12 bases identical to TRBD2. V shed 2 bases and J 9 bases; nucleotides not matched to a gene: 5. The CDR3 is 15 amino acids. Germline lookup yields CDR1 LGHNA and CDR2 YSLEER. The CDR3 sequence is CASSQTSGRLSEQFF. CDR3 sequence (DNA): TGCGCCAGCAGCCAAACTAGCGGGAGGCTAAGTGAGCAGTTCTTC.